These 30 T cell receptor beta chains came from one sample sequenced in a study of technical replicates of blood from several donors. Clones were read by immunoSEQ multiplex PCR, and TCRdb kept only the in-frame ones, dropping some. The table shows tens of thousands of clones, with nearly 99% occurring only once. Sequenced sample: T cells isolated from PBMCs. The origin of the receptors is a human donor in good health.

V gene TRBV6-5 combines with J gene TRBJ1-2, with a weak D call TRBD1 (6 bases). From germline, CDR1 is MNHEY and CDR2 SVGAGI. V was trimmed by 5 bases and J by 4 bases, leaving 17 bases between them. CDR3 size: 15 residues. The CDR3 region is CASSRLQGGGYGYTF. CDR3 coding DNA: TGTGCCAGCAGTCGATTACAGGGTGGTGGCTATGGCTACACCTTC.

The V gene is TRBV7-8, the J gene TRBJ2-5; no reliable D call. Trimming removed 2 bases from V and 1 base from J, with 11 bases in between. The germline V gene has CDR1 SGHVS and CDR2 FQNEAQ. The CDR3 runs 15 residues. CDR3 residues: CASSLKAAGQETQYF. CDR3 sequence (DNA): TGTGCCAGCAGCTTAAAGGCAGCAGGCCAAGAGACCCAGTACTTC.

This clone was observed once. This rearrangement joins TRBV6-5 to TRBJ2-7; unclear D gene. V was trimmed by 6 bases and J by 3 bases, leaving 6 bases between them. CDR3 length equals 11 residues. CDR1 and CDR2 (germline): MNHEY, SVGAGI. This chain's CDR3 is CASRSIYEQYF. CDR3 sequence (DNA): TGTGCCAGCAGATCAATCTACGAGCAGTACTTC.

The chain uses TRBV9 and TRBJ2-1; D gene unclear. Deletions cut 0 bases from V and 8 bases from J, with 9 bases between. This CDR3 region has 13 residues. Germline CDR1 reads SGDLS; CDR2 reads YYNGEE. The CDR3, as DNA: TGTGCCAGCAGCGTAGTTATAAGCGATGAGCAGTTCTTC. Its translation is CASSVVISDEQFF.

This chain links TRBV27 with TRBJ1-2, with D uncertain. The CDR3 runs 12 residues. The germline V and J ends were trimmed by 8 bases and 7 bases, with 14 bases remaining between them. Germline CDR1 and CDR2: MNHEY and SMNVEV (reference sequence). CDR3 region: CASSFGRGGYTF. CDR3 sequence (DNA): TGTGCCAGCTCTTTTGGGCGGGGTGGCTACACCTTC.

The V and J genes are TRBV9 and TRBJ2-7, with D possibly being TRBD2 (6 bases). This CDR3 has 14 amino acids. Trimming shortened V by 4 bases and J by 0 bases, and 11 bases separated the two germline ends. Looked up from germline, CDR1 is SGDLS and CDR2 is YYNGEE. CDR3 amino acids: CASSPGTFSYEQYF. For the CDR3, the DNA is TGTGCCAGCAGCCCTGGGACTTTCTCCTACGAGCAGTACTTC. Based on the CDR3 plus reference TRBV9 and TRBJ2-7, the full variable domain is DSGVTQTPKHLITATGQRVTLRCSPRSGDLSVYWYQQSLDQGLQFLIQYYNGEERAKGNILERFSAQQFPDLHSELNLSSLELGDSALYFCASSPGTFSYEQYFGPGTRLTVT.

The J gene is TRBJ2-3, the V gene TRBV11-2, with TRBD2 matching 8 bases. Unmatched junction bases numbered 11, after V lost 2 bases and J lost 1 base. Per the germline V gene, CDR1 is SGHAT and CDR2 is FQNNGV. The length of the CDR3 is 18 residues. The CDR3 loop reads CASSLITSGSRRTDTQYF. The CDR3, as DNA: TGTGCCAGCAGCTTAATTACTAGCGGAAGTAGGCGCACAGATACGCAGTATTTT.

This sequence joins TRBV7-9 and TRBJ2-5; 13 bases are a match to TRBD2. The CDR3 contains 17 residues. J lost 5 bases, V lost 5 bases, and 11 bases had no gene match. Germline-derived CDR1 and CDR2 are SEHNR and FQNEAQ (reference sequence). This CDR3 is CASSKGLAGDTRETQYF. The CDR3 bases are TGTGCCAGCAGCAAAGGACTAGCGGGAGATACTCGTGAGACCCAGTACTTC.

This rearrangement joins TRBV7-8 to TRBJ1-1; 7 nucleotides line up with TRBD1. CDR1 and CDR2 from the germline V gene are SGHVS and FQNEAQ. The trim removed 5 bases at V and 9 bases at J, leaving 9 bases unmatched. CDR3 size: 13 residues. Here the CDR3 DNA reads TGTGCCAGCAGCCGAGATCGGGACAGCAAAGCTTTCTTT. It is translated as CASSRDRDSKAFF.

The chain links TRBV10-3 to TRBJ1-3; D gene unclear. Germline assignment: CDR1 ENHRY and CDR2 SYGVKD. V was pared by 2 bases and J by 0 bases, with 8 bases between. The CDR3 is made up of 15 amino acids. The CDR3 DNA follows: TGTGCCATCAGTGAGGTAGAGAGCTCTGGAAACACCATATATTTT. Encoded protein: CAISEVESSGNTIYF.

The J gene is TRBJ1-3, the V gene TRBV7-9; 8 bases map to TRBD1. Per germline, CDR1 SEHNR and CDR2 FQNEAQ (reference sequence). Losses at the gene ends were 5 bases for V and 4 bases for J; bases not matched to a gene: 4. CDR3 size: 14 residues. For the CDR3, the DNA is TGTGCCAGCAGCCCGGACAGGGACGGAAACACCATATATTTT. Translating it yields CASSPDRDGNTIYF.

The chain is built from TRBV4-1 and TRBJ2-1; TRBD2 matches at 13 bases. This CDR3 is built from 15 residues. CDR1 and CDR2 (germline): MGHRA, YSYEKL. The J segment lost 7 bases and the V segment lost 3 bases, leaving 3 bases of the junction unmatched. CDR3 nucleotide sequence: TGCGCCAGCAGCCACGGACTAGCGGGAGTTAATGAGCAGTTCTTC. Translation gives CASSHGLAGVNEQFF.

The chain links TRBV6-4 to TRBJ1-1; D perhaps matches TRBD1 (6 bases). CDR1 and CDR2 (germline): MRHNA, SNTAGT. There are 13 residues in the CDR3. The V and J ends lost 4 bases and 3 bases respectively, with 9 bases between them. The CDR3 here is CASSVQGDTEAFF. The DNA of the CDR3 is TGTGCCAGCAGTGTACAGGGTGACACTGAAGCTTTCTTT.

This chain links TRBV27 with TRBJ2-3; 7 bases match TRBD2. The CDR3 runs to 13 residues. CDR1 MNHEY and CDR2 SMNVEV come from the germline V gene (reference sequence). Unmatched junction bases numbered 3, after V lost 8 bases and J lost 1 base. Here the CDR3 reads CASRTSGTDTQYF. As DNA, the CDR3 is TGTGCCAGCCGAACTAGCGGCACAGATACGCAGTATTTT.

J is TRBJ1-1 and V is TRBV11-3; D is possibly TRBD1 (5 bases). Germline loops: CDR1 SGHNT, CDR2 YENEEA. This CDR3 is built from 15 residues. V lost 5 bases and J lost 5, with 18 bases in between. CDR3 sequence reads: CASSHTGVGGTEAFF. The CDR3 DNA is TGTGCCAGCAGCCACACGGGGGTCGGGGGAACTGAAGCTTTCTTT.

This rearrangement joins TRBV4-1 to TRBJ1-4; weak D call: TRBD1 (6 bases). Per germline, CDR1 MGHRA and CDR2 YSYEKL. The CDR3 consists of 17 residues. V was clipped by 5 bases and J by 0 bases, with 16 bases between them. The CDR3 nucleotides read TGCGCCAGCAGCACAGGCCGGGACACCGCAACTAATGAAAAACTGTTTTTT. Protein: CASSTGRDTATNEKLFF.

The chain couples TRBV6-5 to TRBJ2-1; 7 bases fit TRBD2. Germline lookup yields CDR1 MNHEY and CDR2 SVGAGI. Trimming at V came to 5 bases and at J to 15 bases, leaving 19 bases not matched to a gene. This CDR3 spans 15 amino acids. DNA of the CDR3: TGTGCCAGCAGTCTTACCGGGACTACCCGGGAGTATGGGTTCTTC. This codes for CASSLTGTTREYGFF.

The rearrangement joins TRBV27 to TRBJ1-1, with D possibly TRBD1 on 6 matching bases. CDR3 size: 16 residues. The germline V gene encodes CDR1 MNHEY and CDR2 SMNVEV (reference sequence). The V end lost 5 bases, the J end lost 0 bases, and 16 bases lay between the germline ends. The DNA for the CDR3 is TGTGCCAGCAGTCGAGGGCAGGGGAATTTGAACACTGAAGCTTTCTTT. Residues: CASSRGQGNLNTEAFF.

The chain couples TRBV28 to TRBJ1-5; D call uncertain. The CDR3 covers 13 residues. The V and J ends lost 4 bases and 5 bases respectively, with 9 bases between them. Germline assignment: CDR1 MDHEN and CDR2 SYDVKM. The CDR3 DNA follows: TGTGCCAGCAGTTGGGCCCCGGATCAGCCCCAGCATTTT. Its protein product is CASSWAPDQPQHF.

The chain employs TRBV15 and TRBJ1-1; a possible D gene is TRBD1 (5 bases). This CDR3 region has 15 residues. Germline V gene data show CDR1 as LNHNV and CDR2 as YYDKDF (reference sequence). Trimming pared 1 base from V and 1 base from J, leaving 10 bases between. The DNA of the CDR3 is TGTGCCACCAGCAGAGTAATAAGGGGGAACACTGAAGCTTTCTTT. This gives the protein CATSRVIRGNTEAFF.

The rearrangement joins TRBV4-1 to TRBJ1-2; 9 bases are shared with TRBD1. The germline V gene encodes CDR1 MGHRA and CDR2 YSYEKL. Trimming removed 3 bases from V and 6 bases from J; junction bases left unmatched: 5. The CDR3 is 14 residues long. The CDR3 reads CASSQAGTGNGYTF. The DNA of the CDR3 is TGCGCCAGCAGCCAGGCCGGGACAGGGAATGGCTACACCTTC.

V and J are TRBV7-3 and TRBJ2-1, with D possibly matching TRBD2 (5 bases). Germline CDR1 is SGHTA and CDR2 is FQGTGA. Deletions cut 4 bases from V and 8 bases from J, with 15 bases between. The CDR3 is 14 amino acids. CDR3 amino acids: CASSSYGETDEQFF. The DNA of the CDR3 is TGTGCCAGCAGCTCCTATGGGGAGACGGATGAGCAGTTCTTC.

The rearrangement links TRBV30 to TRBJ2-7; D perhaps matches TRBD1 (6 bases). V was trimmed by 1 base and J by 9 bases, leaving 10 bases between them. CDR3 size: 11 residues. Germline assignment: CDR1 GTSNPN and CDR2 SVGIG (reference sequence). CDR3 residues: CAWSEGVGQYF. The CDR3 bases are TGTGCCTGGAGTGAGGGGGTAGGGCAGTACTTC.

The DNA of the CDR3 is TGTGCCAGCAGCTTATATCCCCCAGACTCGGATAGCAACACCGGGGAGCTGTTTTTT. This sequence encodes CASSLYPPDSDSNTGELFF. The genes are TRBV11-3 and TRBJ2-2; the D is unclear. Between the trimmed V and J ends, which lost 2 bases and 2 bases, there was a span of 21 bases. This CDR3 spans 19 amino acids. Germline lookup yields CDR1 SGHNT and CDR2 YENEEA.

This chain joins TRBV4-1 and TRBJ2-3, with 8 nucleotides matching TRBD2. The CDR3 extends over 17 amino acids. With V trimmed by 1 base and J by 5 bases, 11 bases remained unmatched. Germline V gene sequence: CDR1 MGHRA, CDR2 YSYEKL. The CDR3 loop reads CASSQVALREGQDTQYF. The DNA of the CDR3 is TGCGCCAGCAGCCAAGTAGCTTTACGGGAGGGCCAAGATACGCAGTATTTT.

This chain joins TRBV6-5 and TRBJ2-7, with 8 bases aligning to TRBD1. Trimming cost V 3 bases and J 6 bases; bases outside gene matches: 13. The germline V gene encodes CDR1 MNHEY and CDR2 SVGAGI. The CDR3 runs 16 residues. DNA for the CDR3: TGTGCCAGCAGTTATATATCCGGGACAGGCGCCTCCGAGCAGTACTTC. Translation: CASSYISGTGASEQYF.

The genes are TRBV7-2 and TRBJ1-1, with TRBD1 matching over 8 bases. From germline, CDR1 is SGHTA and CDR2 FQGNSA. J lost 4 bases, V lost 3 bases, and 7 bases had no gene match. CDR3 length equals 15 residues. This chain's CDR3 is CASSFQGAFGTEAFF. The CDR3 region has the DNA TGTGCCAGCAGCTTTCAGGGGGCGTTTGGCACTGAAGCTTTCTTT.

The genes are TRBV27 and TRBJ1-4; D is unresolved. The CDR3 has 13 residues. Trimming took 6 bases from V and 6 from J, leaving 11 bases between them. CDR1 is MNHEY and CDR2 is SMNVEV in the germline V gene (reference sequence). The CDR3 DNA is TGTGCCAGCAGCAAAATGGGCCATGAAAAACTGTTTTTT. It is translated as CASSKMGHEKLFF.

CDR3 amino acids: CASSTTGLARTGELFF. DNA for the CDR3: TGTGCCAGCAGCACAACGGGACTAGCGAGAACCGGGGAGCTGTTTTTT. The chain has TRBV9 and TRBJ2-2; 10 bases agree with TRBD2. The CDR3 is made up of 16 amino acids. Germline values: CDR1 SGDLS, CDR2 YYNGEE. V dropped 4 bases and J dropped 5; count of bases not matched to a gene: 8.

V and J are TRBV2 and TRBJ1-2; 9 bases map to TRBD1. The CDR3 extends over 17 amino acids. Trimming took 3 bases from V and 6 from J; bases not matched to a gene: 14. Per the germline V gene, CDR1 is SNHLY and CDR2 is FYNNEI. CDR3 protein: CASSDYLGQGRVDGYTF. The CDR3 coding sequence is TGTGCCAGCAGTGATTACTTGGGACAGGGTAGAGTAGATGGCTACACCTTC.